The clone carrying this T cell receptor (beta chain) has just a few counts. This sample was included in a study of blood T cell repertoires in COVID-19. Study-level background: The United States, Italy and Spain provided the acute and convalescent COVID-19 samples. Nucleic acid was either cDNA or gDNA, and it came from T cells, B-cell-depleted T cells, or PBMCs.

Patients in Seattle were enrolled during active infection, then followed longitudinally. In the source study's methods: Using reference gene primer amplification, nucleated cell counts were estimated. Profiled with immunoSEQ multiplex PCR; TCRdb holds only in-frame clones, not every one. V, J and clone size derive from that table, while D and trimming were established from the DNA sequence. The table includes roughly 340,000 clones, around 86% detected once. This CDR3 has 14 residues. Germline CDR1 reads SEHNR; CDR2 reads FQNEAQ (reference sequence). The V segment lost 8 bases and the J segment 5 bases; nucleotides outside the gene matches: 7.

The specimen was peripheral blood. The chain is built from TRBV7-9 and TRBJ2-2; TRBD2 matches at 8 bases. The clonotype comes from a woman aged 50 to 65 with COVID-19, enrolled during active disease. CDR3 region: CASAPGLVTGELFF. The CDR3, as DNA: TGTGCCAGCGCCCCGGGACTAGTGACCGGGGAGCTGTTTTTT.